A single T cell receptor (beta chain) is shown here with its context. There is no known antigen for this receptor. The sample holds no much larger clone one base away, and base qualities are not on file. This entry is derived from a study of shared clonotypes between healthy human individuals (dated by TCRdb to 2018 to 2021). General notes on the study: The cohort included three men and a couple of women between 18 and 49 years of age. Each donor's leukapheresis produced roughly between roughly 0.9 and 9 billion PBMCs. To increase sequencing depth and limit assay-specific biases, different laboratories used diverse techniques to prepare libraries and sequence TCR repertoires. To estimate repertoire size and how much clonotypes are shared between individuals, the study performed deep sequencing of blood TCR repertoires from about five healthy adults. The investigation overall reported the following: The genetic and exposure-history diversity represented was limited by the small number of donors. Only blood was sampled, and tissue TCR repertoires likely differ from those in blood. Pairwise subsampling led to the expectation that sequencing depth would affect the degree of clonotype sharing among donors.

Taken from the germline V gene (reference sequence), the CDR1 and CDR2 loops are MNHEY and SMNVEV. For this chain, trimming is 0 bases at the V end and 9 bases at the J end, and the number of junction bases without a gene match is 12. Taken from cysteine to phenylalanine, the CDR3 has 16 residues. Here the CDR3 DNA is all that survives: 48 bases in frame from base 1. Healthy HIV-negative adults with no recently reported acute infections or vaccinations were included as donors. Every donor was a Caucasian adult living in Nashville, Tennessee, USA. In the unsorted samples, tens of millions of PBMCs were counted, and genomic DNA was extracted using the QIAamp DNA Blood Mini kit. Blood was obtained by leukapheresis, after which PBMCs were separated by Ficoll-Histopaque density gradient centrifugation and cryopreserved in liquid nitrogen vapor phase. TCR CDR3 regions were amplified from genomic DNA by multiplex PCR using the deep immunoSEQ assay. Genomic DNA extracted from each cell subset was distributed evenly over all wells of several immunoSEQ 96-well plates, and each plate served as one replicate. For unsorted PBMC, each replicate PCR was loaded with roughly 0.3 ug genomic DNA, equivalent to around 30,000 T cell genomes. Genomic DNA from unsorted PBMC was sequenced over ten immunoSEQ deep assay plates. The purified libraries were quantified using a Qubit 3.0 fluorometer, sized with a Bioanalyzer 2100, and then quantified again using the KAPA Library Quantification kit. Every immunoSEQ 96-well plate was sequenced on a dedicated single-read 150-cycle Illumina NextSeq 550 flow cell. The paper's processing steps were these. Because only junctional sequences without quality scores were contained in the immunoSEQ output, filtering matching that applied to full-length reads could not be performed. To assign V/J genes and CDR3, sequences were annotated using PyIR, a Python wrapper for IgBLAST v1.9, with IMGT germline references. Reads were filtered out if the reads had weak V/J assignments (E-value above 1e-6), no CDR3, stop codons, out-of-frame junctions, or ambiguous translated residues. V3J clonotypes were defined as sequences sharing the same inferred V gene, J gene, and CDR3 amino acid sequence. Percentage overlap between repertoires was calculated by dividing the number of shared unique clonotypes by the size of the smaller repertoire. Three approaches were used to assess repertoire richness: RTK rarefaction, the Chao1 estimator, and Recon v2.1 estimates of unobserved clonotypes. TCRdb provides this immuneACCESS table in a form limited to in-frame rearrangements. Some clones are lacking; in checked studies, under half of them reflect an unresolved V gene, and why the rest are absent is not known. V and J calls and clone size are those listed in that table; D and trimming were worked out from the DNA. Recorded for this sample are more than 450,000 clones; 79% of them occurred a single time. The top ten clones comprise approximately 12% of the sample.

The sequence came from a middle-aged woman in good health. Some clones in this sample may be carry-over from other donors' samples. Recombination linked TRBV27 to TRBJ2-7; 9 junctional bases match TRBD2. The specimen was PBMCs. The nucleotides are TGTGCCAGCAGTTTATCGGGGACTAGCTCTTTTTTATGGCAGTACTTC. Its amino acids are CASSLSGTSSFLWQYF.